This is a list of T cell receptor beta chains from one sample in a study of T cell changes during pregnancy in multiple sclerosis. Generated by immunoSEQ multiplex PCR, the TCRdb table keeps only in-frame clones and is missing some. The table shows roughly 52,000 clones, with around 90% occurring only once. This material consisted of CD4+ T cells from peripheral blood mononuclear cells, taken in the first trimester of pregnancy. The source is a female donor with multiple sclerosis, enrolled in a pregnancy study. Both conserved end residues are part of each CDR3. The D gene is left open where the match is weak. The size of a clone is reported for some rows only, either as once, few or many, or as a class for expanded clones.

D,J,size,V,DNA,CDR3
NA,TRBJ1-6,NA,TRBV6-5,TGTGCCAGCAGTTACTATACCGGACTTAATTCACCCCTCCACTTT,CASSYYTGLNSPLHF
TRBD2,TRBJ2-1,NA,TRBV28,TGTGCCAGCAGTCCCCGGACTAGGGCGGTTGAGCAGTTCTTC,CASSPRTRAVEQFF
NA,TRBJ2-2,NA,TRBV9,TGTGCCAGCAATGGCCCCGACACCGGGGAGCTGTTTTTT,CASNGPDTGELFF
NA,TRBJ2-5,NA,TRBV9,TGTGCCAGCAGCGTAGACGGAGTAGGGGGAGTTATAGAGACCCAGTACTTC,CASSVDGVGGVIETQYF
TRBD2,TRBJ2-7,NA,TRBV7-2,TGTGCCAGCAGCTTTGGGACTAGCGGGAGATGGGGGACCTACGAGCAGTACTTC,CASSFGTSGRWGTYEQYF
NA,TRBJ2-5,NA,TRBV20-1,TGCAGTGCTACAGGGATAGAGACCCAGTACTTC,CSATGIETQYF
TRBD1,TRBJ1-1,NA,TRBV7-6,TGTGCCAGCAGCGTCCAACAGGGGAGGAACACTGAAGCTTTCTTT,CASSVQQGRNTEAFF
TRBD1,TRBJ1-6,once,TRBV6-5,TGTGCCAGCAGTTACAGGCAGGGGGCGCATTCACCCCTCCACTTT,CASSYRQGAHSPLHF
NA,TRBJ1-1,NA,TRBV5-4,TGTGCCAGCAGCTCACAGGGTTGGTACACTGAAGCTTTCTTT,CASSSQGWYTEAFF
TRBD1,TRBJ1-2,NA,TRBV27,TGTGCCAGCAGGGCGACAGGGGGGCCCTCCTATGGCTACACCTTC,CASRATGGPSYGYTF
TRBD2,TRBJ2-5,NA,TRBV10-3,TGTGCCATCAGTGAGTCTTTAGGGTCAGCGGGAGGGTGGGAGACCCAGTACTTC,CAISESLGSAGGWETQYF
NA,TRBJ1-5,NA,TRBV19,TGTGCCAGTAGTATTAGTGCCCTTAGCAATCAGCCCCAGCATTTT,CASSISALSNQPQHF
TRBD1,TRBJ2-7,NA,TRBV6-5,TGTGCCAGCAGTTCTAGGACAGGGAGCTACGAGCAGTACTTC,CASSSRTGSYEQYF
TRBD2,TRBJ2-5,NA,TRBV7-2,TGTGCCAGCAGCTTAAGCAGCGGGGCTATTCAAGAGACCCAGTACTTC,CASSLSSGAIQETQYF
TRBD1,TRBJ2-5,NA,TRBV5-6,TGTGCCAGCAGCCAACTCACCGACAGGGTTAAGACCCAGTACTTC,CASSQLTDRVKTQYF
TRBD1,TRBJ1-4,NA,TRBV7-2,TGTGCCAGCAGCACCAGGGGGCTTAGTGAAAAACTGTTTTTT,CASSTRGLSEKLFF
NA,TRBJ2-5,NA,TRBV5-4,TGTGCCAGCGGACTTGACCCAAAGTCAGAAGAGACCCAGTACTTC,CASGLDPKSEETQYF
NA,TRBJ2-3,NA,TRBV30,TGTGCCTGGAGTCCTTCAGGCCAAGATACGCAGTATTTT,CAWSPSGQDTQYF
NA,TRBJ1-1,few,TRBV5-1,TGCGCCAGCAGCTCGGGACAGAACACTGAAGCTTTCTTT,CASSSGQNTEAFF
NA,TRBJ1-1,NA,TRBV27,TGTGCCAGCAGTTTCCAGGGATTTAGTGAAGCTTTCTTT,CASSFQGFSEAFF
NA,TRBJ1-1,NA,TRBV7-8,TGTGCCAGCAGCTCCCTCCAGGGGACCACAATGAACACTGAAGCTTTCTTT,CASSSLQGTTMNTEAFF
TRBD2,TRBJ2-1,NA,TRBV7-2,TGTGCCAGCAGCTTAGGAAGGGCGGGGGGGAGGTACAATGAGCAGTTCTTC,CASSLGRAGGRYNEQFF
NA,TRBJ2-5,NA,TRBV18,TGTGCCAGCTCACCATCGGTCGGACAAGGAGAGACCCAGTACTTC,CASSPSVGQGETQYF
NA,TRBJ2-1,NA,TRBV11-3,TGTGCCAGCAGCCTAACAGAATACAATGAGCAGTTCTTC,CASSLTEYNEQFF
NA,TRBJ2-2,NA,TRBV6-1,TGTGCCAGCAGCGTGACAGGGAACACCGGGGAGCTGTTTTTT,CASSVTGNTGELFF
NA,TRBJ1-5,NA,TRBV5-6,TGTGCCAGCAGCTTGGCTGCCAGGGAAAATCAGCCCCAGCATTTT,CASSLAARENQPQHF
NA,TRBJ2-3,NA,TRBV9,TGTGCCAGCAGCGTAGAACCGGGGGGCAGCACAGATACGCAGTATTTT,CASSVEPGGSTDTQYF
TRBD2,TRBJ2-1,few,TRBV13,TGTGCCAGCAGCTACTACAGGAGGACTAGCGGGCTAGGCTCCTACAATGAGCAGTTCTTC,CASSYYRRTSGLGSYNEQFF
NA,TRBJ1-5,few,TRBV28,TGTGCCACCACCCGGGGAGCCAATCAGCCCCAGCATTTT,CATTRGANQPQHF
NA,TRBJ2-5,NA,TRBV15,TGTGCCACCAGCCTGACTAGTCTCTTCCAATATGAGACCCAGTACTTC,CATSLTSLFQYETQYF
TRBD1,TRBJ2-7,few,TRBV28,TGTGCCAGCAGGCCAACCGGGACAGGGTATTCCTACGAGCAGTACTTC,CASRPTGTGYSYEQYF
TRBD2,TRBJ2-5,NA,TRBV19,TGTGCCAGTAGTGGCATAGCGGGGGGACTGTTGGAGACCCAGTACTTC,CASSGIAGGLLETQYF
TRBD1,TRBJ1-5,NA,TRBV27,TGTGCCAGCAGACCGACAGGGAATCAGCCCCAGCATTTT,CASRPTGNQPQHF
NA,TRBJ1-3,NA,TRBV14,TGTGCCAGCAGCCGGAGCACCTCTGGAAACACCATATATTTT,CASSRSTSGNTIYF
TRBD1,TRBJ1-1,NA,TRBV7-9,TGTGCCAGCAGCGAAAAAGGGGGGACAGGGGGCTTGAACACTGAAGCTTTCTTT,CASSEKGGTGGLNTEAFF
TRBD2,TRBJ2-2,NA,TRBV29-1,TGCAGCGTTGAGACTAGCGGGACCACCGGGGAGCTGTTTTTT,CSVETSGTTGELFF
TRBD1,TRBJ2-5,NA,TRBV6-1,TGTGCCAGCGGGATTTGGGACAGGGGGAAGGAGACCCAGTACTTC,CASGIWDRGKETQYF
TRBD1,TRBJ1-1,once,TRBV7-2,TGTGCCAGCAGCTTAAGACAGGGGGCCTATGCTTTCTTT,CASSLRQGAYAFF
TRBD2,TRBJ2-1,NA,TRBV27,TGTGCCAGCAGCCGGACTAGCGGGATCTACAATGAGCAGTTCTTC,CASSRTSGIYNEQFF
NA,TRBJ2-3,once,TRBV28,TGTGCCAGCAATAAGGAGGGTGGCACAGATACGCAGTATTTT,CASNKEGGTDTQYF
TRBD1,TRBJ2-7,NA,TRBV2,TGTGCCAGCACGGGACAGGCCTACGAGCAGTACTTC,CASTGQAYEQYF
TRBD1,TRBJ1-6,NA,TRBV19,TGTGCCACCAACGTCTTAGGACAGGGGAATTCACCCCTCCACTTT,CATNVLGQGNSPLHF
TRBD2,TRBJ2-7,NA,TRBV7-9,TGTGCCAGCAGCTTCTACGGCGGGGGGAGATACGAGCAGTACTTC,CASSFYGGGRYEQYF
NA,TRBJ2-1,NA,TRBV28,TGTGCCAGCAGTCTCTTCGACAGGAATGAGCAGTTCTTC,CASSLFDRNEQFF
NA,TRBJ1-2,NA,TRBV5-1,TGCGCCAGCAGCCCCGACAGAAGATATGGCTACACCTTC,CASSPDRRYGYTF
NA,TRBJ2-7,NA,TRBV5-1,TGCGCCAGCAGCCTGGACGACCCGGGACTGGAGCAGTACTTC,CASSLDDPGLEQYF
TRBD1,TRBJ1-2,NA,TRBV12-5,TGTGCTAGTGGGGGGGACAGCTCTAACTATGGCTACACCTTC,CASGGDSSNYGYTF
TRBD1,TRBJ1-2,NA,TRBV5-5,TGTGCCAGCACCCTTGACAGGGAGAGTGGCTACACCTTC,CASTLDRESGYTF